This entry lists 5 T cell receptor beta chains sequenced from one sample in a study of T-cell reconstitution after alpha-beta-depleted transplantation in children. Unique molecular identifiers featured in how the TCRbeta library was prepared. TCRdb re-analysed the PCR reads in MiXCR, keeping a single row per CDR3 protein. The data contain some 490,000 distinct CDR3 sequences, around 12% of them seen just once; the ten biggest clones take up roughly 5.4%. This sample comprised PBMCs from the stem cell graft donor, obtained from the stem cell graft. Receptors were obtained from a human donor who donated a stem cell graft to a child with combined immunodeficiency.

There are a few counts of this clonotype. No conserved phenylalanine or tryptophan ends this CDR3, so it is likely a read error. The CDR3 sequence is CASSQVHLATDYGYTS. The CDR3, as DNA: TGCGCCAGCAGCCAAGTACATTTGGCGACCGACTATGGCTACACCTCC. The rearrangement uses TRBV4-1 and TRBJ1-2; D is unresolved. The CDR3 sequence is 16 residues long. V lost 1 base and J 3 bases, leaving 15 bases between the germline ends. The germline V gene has CDR1 MGHRA and CDR2 YSYEKL.

This clonotype was seen a handful of times. V usage is TRBV7-9 and J usage is TRBJ1-1; possibly TRBD1 for D (5 bases). Trimming removed 1 base at V and 1 base at J, with 10 bases between. The CDR3 runs to 15 residues. Germline V lookup: CDR1 SEHNR, CDR2 FQNEAQ (reference sequence). Here the CDR3 DNA reads TGTGCCAGCAGCTTAGGACAGATCGGGAACACTGAAGCTTTCTTT. Encoded protein: CASSLGQIGNTEAFF.

This clonotype came up many times. The chain uses TRBV5-6 and TRBJ2-5; D is possibly TRBD1 or TRBD2 (6 bases each). Trimming took 1 base from V and 5 from J, leaving 15 bases between them. Germline assignment: CDR1 SGHDT and CDR2 YYEEEE. The CDR3 has 15 amino acids. The CDR3 sequence: CASSLILGGGETQYF. CDR3 nucleotides: TGTGCCAGCAGCTTGATCTTGGGGGGCGGGGAGACCCAGTACTTC.

This clonotype was picked up many times. The J gene is TRBJ2-5, the V gene TRBV5-6; the D gene is possibly TRBD2 (5 bases). Germline assignment: CDR1 SGHDT and CDR2 YYEEEE. Deletions cut 2 bases from V and 2 bases from J, with 19 bases between. The CDR3 runs 17 residues. The CDR3 sequence is CASSFLIGLEVQETQYF. The CDR3 region has the DNA TGTGCCAGCAGCTTCTTAATCGGACTCGAGGTACAAGAGACCCAGTACTTC.

This clonotype was counted ten times or more. This chain joins TRBV6-5 and TRBJ2-3; no reliable D call. The CDR3 is made up of 13 amino acids. Trimming took 2 bases from V and 6 from J, leaving 9 bases between them. The germline V gene encodes CDR1 MNHEY and CDR2 SVGAGI. CDR3 DNA sequence: TGTGCCAGCAGTTACCGGCGTCGGGATACGCAGTATTTT. It specifies CASSYRRRDTQYF.